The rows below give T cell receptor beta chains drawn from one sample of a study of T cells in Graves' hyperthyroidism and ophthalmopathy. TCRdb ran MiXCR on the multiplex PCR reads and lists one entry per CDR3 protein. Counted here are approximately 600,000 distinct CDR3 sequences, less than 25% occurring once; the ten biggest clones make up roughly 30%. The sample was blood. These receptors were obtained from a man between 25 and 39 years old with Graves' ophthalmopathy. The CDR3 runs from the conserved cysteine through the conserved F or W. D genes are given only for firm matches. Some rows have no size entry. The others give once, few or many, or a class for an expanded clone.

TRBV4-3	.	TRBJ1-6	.	CASSQGSGVGSPLHF	TGCGCCAGCAGCCAAGGATCGGGGGTTGGCTCACCCCTCCACTTT
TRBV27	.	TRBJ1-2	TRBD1	CASSLPRTGAEEGYTF	TGTGCCAGCAGTTTACCCCGGACAGGGGCGGAGGAGGGCTACACCTTC
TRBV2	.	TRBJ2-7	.	CASSETGAGRGEQYF	TGTGCCAGCAGTGAAACCGGGGCGGGTAGAGGGGAGCAGTACTTC
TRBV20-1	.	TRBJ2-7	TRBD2	CTAETSHEQYF	TGCACCGCTGAGACTAGCCACGAGCAGTACTTC
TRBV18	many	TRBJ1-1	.	CASSQQTGMNTEAFF	TGTGCCAGCTCACAGCAGACCGGAATGAACACTGAAGCTTTCTTT
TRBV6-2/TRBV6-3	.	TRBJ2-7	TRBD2	CASTNSVRLAGEVGYEQYF	TGTGCCAGCACCAACTCGGTCAGGCTAGCGGGAGAGGTGGGCTACGAGCAGTACTTC
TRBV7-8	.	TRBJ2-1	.	CASSDSWGGVTYNEQFF	TGTGCCAGCAGCGACAGCTGGGGCGGGGTAACCTACAATGAGCAGTTCTTC
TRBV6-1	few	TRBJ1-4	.	CASRRTENEKLFF	TGTGCCAGCAGACGGACAGAGAATGAAAAACTGTTTTTT
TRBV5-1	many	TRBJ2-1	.	CASSEGLSSYNEQFF	TGCGCCAGCAGCGAGGGTCTCAGCTCCTACAATGAGCAGTTCTTC
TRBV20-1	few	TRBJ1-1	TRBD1	CSAKAGQGVAEAFF	TGCAGTGCTAAGGCGGGACAGGGAGTCGCTGAAGCTTTCTTT
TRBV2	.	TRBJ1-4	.	CASSDRTPLEKLFF	TGTGCCAGCAGTGATCGAACACCACTGGAAAAACTGTTTTTT
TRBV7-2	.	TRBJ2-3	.	CASSLVAASTDTQYF	TGTGCCAGCAGCTTAGTCGCGGCTAGCACAGATACGCAGTATTTT
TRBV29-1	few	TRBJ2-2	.	CSVASVYSGELFF	TGCAGCGTTGCGTCAGTCTATAGCGGGGAGCTGTTTTTT
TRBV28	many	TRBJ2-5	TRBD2	CASSSSGGWETQYF	TGTGCCAGCAGTTCCTCCGGGGGGTGGGAGACCCAGTACTTC
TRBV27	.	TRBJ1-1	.	CASSLFPATGKAFF	TGTGCCAGCAGTTTATTCCCAGCAACCGGGAAAGCTTTCTTT
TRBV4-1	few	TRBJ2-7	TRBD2	CASSHTGTSGWQYF	TGCGCCAGCAGCCATACCGGGACTAGCGGCTGGCAGTACTTC
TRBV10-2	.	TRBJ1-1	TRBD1	CATDRTGGDTEAFF	TGCGCCACCGACAGGACAGGCGGGGACACTGAAGCTTTCTTT
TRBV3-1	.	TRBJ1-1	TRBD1	CASSPWDRGDTEAFF	TGTGCCAGCAGCCCGTGGGACAGGGGGGACACTGAAGCTTTCTTT
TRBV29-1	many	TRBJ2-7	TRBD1	CSVARRTGKGYEQYF	TGCAGCGTTGCGAGAAGGACAGGGAAAGGCTACGAGCAGTACTTC
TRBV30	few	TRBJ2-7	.	CAWREQSYEQYF	TGTGCCTGGAGGGAACAGTCCTACGAGCAGTACTTC
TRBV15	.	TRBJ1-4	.	CATSFYRAPNEKLFF	TGTGCCACCAGCTTTTACAGGGCACCTAATGAAAAACTGTTTTTT
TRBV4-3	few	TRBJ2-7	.	CASSQKGESEQYF	TGCGCCAGCAGCCAAAAGGGCGAATCCGAGCAGTACTTC
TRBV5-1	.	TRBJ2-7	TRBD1	CASSLVGQGRHEQYF	TGTGCCAGCAGCTTGGTCGGACAGGGGAGACACGAGCAGTACTTC
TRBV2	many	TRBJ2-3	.	CASSEDGVDTQYF	TGTGCCAGCAGTGAAGACGGCGTTGATACGCAGTATTTT
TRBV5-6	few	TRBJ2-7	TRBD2	CASSSPGLAKDEQYF	TGTGCCAGCAGCTCCCCGGGACTAGCGAAGGACGAGCAGTACTTC
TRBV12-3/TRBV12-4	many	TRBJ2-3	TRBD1	CASSTSGGRTDTQYF	TGTGCCAGCAGTACCTCAGGGGGTCGGACAGATACGCAGTATTTT
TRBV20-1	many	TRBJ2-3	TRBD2	CSATGLAGTDTQYF	TGCAGTGCCACCGGACTAGCGGGAACGGATACGCAGTATTTT
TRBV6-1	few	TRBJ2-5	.	CASSSTGKTQYF	TGTGCCAGCAGTTCAACCGGCAAGACCCAGTACTTC
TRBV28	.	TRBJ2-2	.	CASFGGQGYHGELFF	TGTGCCAGCTTTGGGGGGCAGGGGTATCACGGGGAGCTGTTTTTT
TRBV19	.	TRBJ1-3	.	CASSTRAGNTIYF	TGTGCCAGTAGTACCCGAGCTGGAAACACCATATATTTT
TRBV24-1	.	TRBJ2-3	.	CATSDNGRTDTQYF	TGTGCCACCAGTGATAACGGGAGAACAGATACGCAGTATTTT
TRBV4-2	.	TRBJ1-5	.	CASSQVPGDQPQHF	TGTGCCAGCAGCCAAGTACCAGGCGACCAGCCCCAGCATTTT
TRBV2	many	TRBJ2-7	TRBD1	CASRSGTGYNEQYF	TGTGCCAGCAGATCCGGGACAGGGTACAACGAGCAGTACTTC
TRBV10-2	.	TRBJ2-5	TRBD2	CASSRRSSGSRETQYF	TGCGCCAGCAGTAGACGGTCTAGCGGGAGTCGGGAGACCCAGTACTTC
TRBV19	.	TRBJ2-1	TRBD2	CASGGGNEQFF	TGTGCCAGTGGCGGGGGGAATGAGCAGTTCTTC
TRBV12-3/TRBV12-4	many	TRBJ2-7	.	CASSSSLSYEQYF	TGTGCCAGCTCTTCGTCTCTCTCCTACGAGCAGTACTTC
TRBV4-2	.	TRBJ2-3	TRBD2	CASSDGLAGDTQYF	TGTGCCAGCAGCGACGGACTAGCGGGAGATACGCAGTATTTT
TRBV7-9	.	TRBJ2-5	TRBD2	CASSLASLGLAGETQYF	TGTGCCAGCAGCTTAGCGTCGTTAGGACTAGCGGGAGAGACCCAGTACTTC
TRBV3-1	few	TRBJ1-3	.	CASSQDTEPGNTIYF	TGTGCCAGCAGCCAAGATACCGAGCCTGGAAACACCATATATTTT